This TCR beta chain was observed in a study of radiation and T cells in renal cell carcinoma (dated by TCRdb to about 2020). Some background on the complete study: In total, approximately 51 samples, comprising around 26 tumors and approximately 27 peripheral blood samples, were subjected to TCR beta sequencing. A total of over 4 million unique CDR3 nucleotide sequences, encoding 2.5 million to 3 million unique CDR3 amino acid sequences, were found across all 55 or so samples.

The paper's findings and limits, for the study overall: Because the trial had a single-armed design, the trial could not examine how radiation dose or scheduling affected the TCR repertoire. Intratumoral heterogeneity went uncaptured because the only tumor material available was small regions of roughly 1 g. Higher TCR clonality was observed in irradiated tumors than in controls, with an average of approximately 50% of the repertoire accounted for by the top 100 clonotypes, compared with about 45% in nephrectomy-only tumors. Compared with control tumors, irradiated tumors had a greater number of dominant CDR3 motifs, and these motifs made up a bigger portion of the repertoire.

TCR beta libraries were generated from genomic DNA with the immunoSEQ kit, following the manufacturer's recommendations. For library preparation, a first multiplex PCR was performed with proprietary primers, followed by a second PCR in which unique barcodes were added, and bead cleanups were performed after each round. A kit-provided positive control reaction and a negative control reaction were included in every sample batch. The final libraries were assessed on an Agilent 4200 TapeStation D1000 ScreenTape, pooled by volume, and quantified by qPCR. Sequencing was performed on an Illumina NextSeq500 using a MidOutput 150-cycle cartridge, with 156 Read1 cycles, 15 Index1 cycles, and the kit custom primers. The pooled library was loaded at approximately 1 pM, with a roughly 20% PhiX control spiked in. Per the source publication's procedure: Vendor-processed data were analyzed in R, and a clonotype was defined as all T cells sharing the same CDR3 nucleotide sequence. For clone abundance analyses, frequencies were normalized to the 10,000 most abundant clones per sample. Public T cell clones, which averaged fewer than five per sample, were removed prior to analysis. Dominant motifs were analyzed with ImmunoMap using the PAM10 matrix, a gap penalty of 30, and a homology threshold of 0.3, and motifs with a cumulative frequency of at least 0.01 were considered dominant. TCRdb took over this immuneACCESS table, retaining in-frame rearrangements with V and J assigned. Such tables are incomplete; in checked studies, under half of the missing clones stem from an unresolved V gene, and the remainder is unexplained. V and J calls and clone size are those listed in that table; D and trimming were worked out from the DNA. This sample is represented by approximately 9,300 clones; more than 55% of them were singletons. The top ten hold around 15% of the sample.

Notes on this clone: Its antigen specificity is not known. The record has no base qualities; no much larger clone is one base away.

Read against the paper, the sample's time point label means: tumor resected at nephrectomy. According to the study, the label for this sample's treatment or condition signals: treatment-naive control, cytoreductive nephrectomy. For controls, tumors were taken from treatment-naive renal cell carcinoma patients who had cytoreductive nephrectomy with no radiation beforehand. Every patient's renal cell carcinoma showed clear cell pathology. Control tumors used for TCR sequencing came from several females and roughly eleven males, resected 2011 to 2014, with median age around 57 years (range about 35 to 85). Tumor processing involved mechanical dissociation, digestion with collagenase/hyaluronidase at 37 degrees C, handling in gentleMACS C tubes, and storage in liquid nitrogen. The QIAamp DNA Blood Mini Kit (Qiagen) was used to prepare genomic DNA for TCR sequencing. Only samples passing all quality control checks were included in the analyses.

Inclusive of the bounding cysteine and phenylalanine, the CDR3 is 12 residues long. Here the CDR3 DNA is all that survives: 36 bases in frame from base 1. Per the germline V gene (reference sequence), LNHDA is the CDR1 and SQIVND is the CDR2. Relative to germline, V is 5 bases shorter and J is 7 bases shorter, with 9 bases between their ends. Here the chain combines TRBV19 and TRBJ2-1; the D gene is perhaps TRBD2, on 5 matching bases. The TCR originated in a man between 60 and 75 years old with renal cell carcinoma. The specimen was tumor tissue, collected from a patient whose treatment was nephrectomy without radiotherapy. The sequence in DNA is TGTGCCAGTAGTCCTCAGCGGAATGAGCAGTTCTTC. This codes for CASSPQRNEQFF.